This T cell receptor beta chain was identified in a study of radiation and T cells in renal cell carcinoma. On the study more broadly: Nephrectomy followed 15 Gy stereotactic body radiation by 4 weeks.

The CDR3 contains 15 residues. The V end lost 2 bases, the J end lost 5 bases, and 10 bases lay between the germline ends. The germline CDR1 and CDR2 sequences are SGHTA and FQGNSA. In the case of this clone: Its antigen is unidentified.

Study-wide results and caveats: No pretreatment tumor biopsies were available for baseline clonotypes.

The time point denotes: blood 2 weeks post-SBRT. The treatment here: 15 Gy SBRT to primary tumor, nephrectomy 4 weeks later. Clear cell pathology was present in this patient's renal cell carcinoma. TCRdb's table, derived via immunoSEQ multiplex PCR, lists solely in-frame clones and lacks some. The table shows about 58,000 clones, with around three quarters occurring only once. The receptor was isolated from a man aged 55 to 70 with renal cell carcinoma. V and J are TRBV7-2 and TRBJ1-6; unclear D gene. The sequencing used blood, collected from a patient whose treatment included radiotherapy and nephrectomy. As DNA, the CDR3 is TGTGCCAGCAGCTTAACCGGGCCCCATAATTCACCCCTCCACTTT. Amino acid sequence: CASSLTGPHNSPLHF.